This TCR beta chain originates from a study of blood T cell repertoires in COVID-19. Overall study context: COVID-19 samples, acute and convalescent, were from the United States, Italy and Spain.

Authors' data handling: The assay estimated nucleated cells by amplifying reference gene primers. The repertoire was sequenced with immunoSEQ multiplex PCR; TCRdb's copy has only in-frame clones and lacks some. That table is the source of V, J and clone size, and D and trimming were worked out from the DNA. The sample lists around 180,000 clones, under 85% seen once, with about an eighth in the top ten. The sample holds a few counts of this clone. The sequencing input was PBMCs or T cells enriched from blood (not recorded which). The receptor comes from a man in his fifties or sixties who had recovered from COVID-19.

The CDR3: CASSQTGNSYNSPLHF. The CDR3 bases are TGTGCCAGCAGCCAGACAGGGAACTCCTATAATTCACCCCTCCACTTT. The chain has TRBV3-1 (or the pseudogene TRBV3-2) and TRBJ1-6, with 7 nucleotides matching TRBD1. The germline V gene encodes CDR1 LGHDT and CDR2 YNNKEL (reference sequence). Trimming removed 3 bases from V and 0 bases from J; junction bases left unmatched: 2. The CDR3 length is 16 residues.